Reported below is one T cell receptor (beta chain). Its target is unknown. V was clipped by 8 bases and J by 1 base; unmatched bases: 5. Germline V gives CDR1 LNHDA, CDR2 SQIVND (reference sequence). The CDR3 is made up of 16 amino acids. The data were obtained in a study of cytomegalovirus exposure and HLA in healthy donors. Findings of the study overall: The study labeled approximately 150 TCR beta chains cytomegalovirus-associated. In a later analysis, at a false discovery rate of 0.05, some 15,000 TCR beta sequences were associated with HLA alleles. According to an earlier analysis, most TCR beta V segments yielded productive rearrangements about 90% or about 30% of the time.

PCR employed 60 Vbeta and 13 Jbeta primers. Clones were sequenced by immunoSEQ multiplex PCR, and TCRdb holds only the in-frame ones, with some missing. This table holds 110,000 or so clones, more than 65% found once. V gene TRBV19 combines with J gene TRBJ2-1; 13 nucleotides agree with TRBD2. Source material: PBMCs. This clonotype was sampled from a man between 18 and 29 years old in good health and CMV-seropositive. CDR3 protein: CASRTTSGRSYNEQFF. CDR3 sequence (DNA): TGTGCCAGTCGAACGACTAGCGGGAGGTCCTACAATGAGCAGTTCTTC. Together with reference TRBV19 and TRBJ2-1, the CDR3 gives the full variable domain: DGGITQSPKYLFRKEGQNVTLSCEQNLNHDAMYWYRQDPGQGLRLIYYSQIVNDFQKGDIAEGYSVSREKKESFPLTVTSAQKNPTAFYLCASRTTSGRSYNEQFFGPGTRLTVL.